This is a list of T cell receptor beta chains from one sample in a study of T cells in Graves' hyperthyroidism and ophthalmopathy. TCRdb independently ran MiXCR on the multiplex PCR reads; one entry per CDR3 protein. Among around 390,000 distinct CDR3 sequences listed, more than 12% were seen once. Sequenced sample: blood. The receptors come from a young woman with Graves' ophthalmopathy. Each CDR3 is given with its conserved first and last residue. Fields, in order: D gene, V gene, J gene, clone size, CDR3 DNA, CDR3 protein. The D gene is left open where the match is weak. The listing skips clone size in some rows; elsewhere it reads once, few, many or a size class.

>NA|TRBV28|TRBJ1-6|few
TGTGCCAGCAGCCCCGGCCGGCAGGGGCTGTCACCCCTCCACTTT
CASSPGRQGLSPLHF
>NA|TRBV20-1|TRBJ1-2|many
TGCAGTGCTAGAGTCTCAGGTCTCAACTATGGCTACACCTTC
CSARVSGLNYGYTF
>TRBD2|TRBV6-5|TRBJ2-1|many
TGTGCCAGCAGTTACGGACTAGCGGGGTTATCCTACAATGAGCAGTTCTTC
CASSYGLAGLSYNEQFF
>TRBD1|TRBV7-2|TRBJ2-7|many
TGTGCCAGCAGCATAAACCGGGACAGGGGGCACGAGCAGTACTTC
CASSINRDRGHEQYF
>TRBD1|TRBV7-9|TRBJ2-3|many
TGTGCCAGCAGCTCCGGACAGGGTAGCACAGATACGCAGTATTTT
CASSSGQGSTDTQYF
>TRBD1|TRBV30|TRBJ1-1|many
TGTGCCTGGAGGAAGACAGGGGGTCTCACTGAAGCTTTCTTT
CAWRKTGGLTEAFF
>NA|TRBV2|TRBJ1-4|many
TGTGCCAGCCTGAGGGGCGGGAATGAAAAACTGTTTTTT
CASLRGGNEKLFF
>NA|TRBV12-3/TRBV12-4|TRBJ2-3|many
TGTGCCAGCAGTTTATTGGGGGGCCAAACAGATACGCAGTATTTT
CASSLLGGQTDTQYF
>NA|TRBV27|TRBJ2-3|many
TGTGCCAGCAGTCTCAAACCGACTAGCACAGATACGCAGTATTTT
CASSLKPTSTDTQYF
>NA|TRBV6-1|TRBJ2-2|few
TGTGCCAGCAGTGGGTTCGTAGGGGCCGGGGAGCTGTTTTTT
CASSGFVGAGELFF
>TRBD1|TRBV29-1|TRBJ2-5|NA
TGCAGCGTACAGGGGTTAGGGGAGACCCAGTACTTC
CSVQGLGETQYF
>TRBD1|TRBV13|TRBJ2-5|many
TGTGCCAGCAGCTTAGACACCGGGACAGAAACCGGGGAGACCCAGTACTTC
CASSLDTGTETGETQYF
>NA|TRBV7-2|TRBJ2-1|many
TGTGCCAGGAGAAGTAGCGGAACTCAAGGGGGGGGGCATGAGCAGTTCTTC
CARRSSGTQGGGHEQFF
>NA|TRBV20-1|TRBJ2-2|NA
TGCAGTGCTAGAGTTCAGGGTTTGAGCACCGGGGAGCTGTTTTTT
CSARVQGLSTGELFF
>NA|TRBV6-1|TRBJ1-1|many
TGTGCCAGCGGGAGGGTGTACGACACTGAAGCTTTCTTT
CASGRVYDTEAFF
>NA|TRBV20-1|TRBJ1-1|many
TGCAGTGCTAATGCCCTGAACACTGAAGCTTTCTTT
CSANALNTEAFF
>TRBD2|TRBV5-1|TRBJ2-5|many
TGCGCCAGCAGACCCGGGGGGGCAGGGGAGACCCAGTACTTC
CASRPGGAGETQYF
>TRBD1|TRBV27|TRBJ1-4|few
TGTGCCAGCAGTTTATCGTGGGGAGGGACAGGTCGAGCCCCAACTAATGAAAAACTGTTTTTT
CASSLSWGGTGRAPTNEKLFF
>TRBD2|TRBV30|TRBJ2-1|many
TGTGCCTGGTCTGGCGGGGGTAATGAGCAGTTCTTC
CAWSGGGNEQFF
>NA|TRBV28|TRBJ2-2|many
TGTGCCAGCCGTAACACCGGGGAGCTGTTTTTT
CASRNTGELFF
>TRBD2|TRBV10-3|TRBJ2-1|NA
TGTGCCATCAGCACTACTAGCGGTTCCTACAATGAGCAGTTCTTC
CAISTTSGSYNEQFF
>NA|TRBV10-3|TRBJ2-5|NA
TGTGCCATCAGTGACAGGGCGGTCATCGAGACCCAGTACTTC
CAISDRAVIETQYF
>NA|TRBV3-1|TRBJ1-1|few
TGTGCCAGCAGCCAGGCCAGACAGAACACTGAAGCTTTCTTT
CASSQARQNTEAFF
>TRBD1|TRBV6-4|TRBJ1-6|few
TGTGCCAGCAGTCGATCCGGGACAGGGGATAATTCACCCCTCCACTTT
CASSRSGTGDNSPLHF
>TRBD2|TRBV11-1|TRBJ2-5|many
TGTGCCAGCAGCTCCCGACTAGCGGGGGAGACCCAGTACTTC
CASSSRLAGETQYF
>NA|TRBV24-1|TRBJ1-5|NA
TGTGCCACCAGTTTAAGGAGCAATCAGCCCCAGCATTTT
CATSLRSNQPQHF
>NA|TRBV27|TRBJ2-1|few
TGTGCCAGCAGTTTATCGGGGGGCTTCAATGAGCAGTTCTTC
CASSLSGGFNEQFF
>NA|TRBV4-1|TRBJ1-1|NA
TGCGCCAGCAGCCAAGGCACGGCCCGTGTCTTGAACACTGAAGCTTTCTTT
CASSQGTARVLNTEAFF
>NA|TRBV11-2|TRBJ2-7|many
TGTGCCAGCACCTCCCGGCCGATATCCCCCGAGCAGTACTTC
CASTSRPISPEQYF
>NA|TRBV7-3|TRBJ1-5|many
TGTGCCAGCAGCTCCACCGGCGTCATCAATCAGCCCCAGCATTTT
CASSSTGVINQPQHF
>TRBD1|TRBV5-1|TRBJ1-1|many
TGCGCCAGCAAGAAAGCGAGGCCGGGACAGGGGATCACTGAAGCTTTCTTT
CASKKARPGQGITEAFF
>TRBD1|TRBV18|TRBJ1-2|many
TGTGCCAGTGAGGACAGGGCTAACTATGGCTACACCTTC
CASEDRANYGYTF
>TRBD2|TRBV10-1|TRBJ2-3|once
TGCGCCAGCAGTGAGTCGGCGGGGGTCCATGTTGATACGCAGTATTTT
CASSESAGVHVDTQYF
>NA|TRBV5-1|TRBJ1-4|many
TGCGCCAGCAGCTTTCGTGGAATTGAAAAACTGTTTTTT
CASSFRGIEKLFF
>NA|TRBV15|TRBJ2-7|NA
TGTGCCACCAGCAGAGTCCCCAGACGGCGGATGGACGAGCAGTACTTC
CATSRVPRRRMDEQYF
>NA|TRBV20-1|TRBJ2-3|many
TGCAGTGCTCCGACTCCACCCGGGGCTACGCAGTATTTT
CSAPTPPGATQYF
>NA|TRBV20-1|TRBJ1-1|many
TGCAGTGCGGGATCCCACTCCGAGACGATTGCTTTCTTT
CSAGSHSETIAFF
>NA|TRBV13|TRBJ2-7|many
TGTGCCAGCAGCTCCCAGTACAGGGTTTACGAGCAGTACTTC
CASSSQYRVYEQYF
>NA|TRBV9|TRBJ2-3|few
TGTGCCAGCAGCGTGGACATCGCACAGACAGATACGCAGTATTTT
CASSVDIAQTDTQYF
>NA|TRBV28|TRBJ2-2|few
TGTGCCAGCACCCCCCCCAGGGGGGAGCTGTTTTTT
CASTPPRGELFF
>TRBD2|TRBV6-1|TRBJ2-1|many
TGTGCCAGCAGCCGACTAGCGGGGGACGCCCCGAACAATGAGCAGTTCTTC
CASSRLAGDAPNNEQFF
>NA|TRBV18|TRBJ2-7|NA
TGTGCCAGCTCACCACTCGGCGGGACACACCGCTCCCACGAGCAGTACTTC
CASSPLGGTHRSHEQYF
>TRBD1|TRBV6-1|TRBJ2-7|NA
TGTGCCAGCGGTGACAGGGTCAACGGCGAGCAGTACTTC
CASGDRVNGEQYF
>NA|TRBV9|TRBJ2-6|NA
TGTGCCAGCAGTAGGACGGCTCCTGGGGCCAACGTCCTGACTTTC
CASSRTAPGANVLTF
>NA|TRBV6-1|TRBJ1-1|many
TGTGCCAGCAGAGAGACTAACACTTTCGCTGAAGCTTTCTTT
CASRETNTFAEAFF
>NA|TRBV12-5|TRBJ1-4|many
TGTGCTAGTGCCGATGCCCAGGGGTTGAGTGAAAAACTGTTTTTT
CASADAQGLSEKLFF
>NA|TRBV10-2|TRBJ1-5|NA
TGCGCCAGCAGTGAGGCGGACAGCAATCAGCCCCAGCATTTT
CASSEADSNQPQHF
>NA|TRBV15|TRBJ2-7|many
TGTGCCACCAGCAGTCCGCTTGCCTACGAGCAGTACTTC
CATSSPLAYEQYF
>NA|TRBV7-9|TRBJ2-7|many
TGTGCCAGCAGCTTAGCTTGGCAGGGAAGGTCCCACGAGCAGTACTTC
CASSLAWQGRSHEQYF
>TRBD1|TRBV5-1|TRBJ2-5|NA
TGCGCCAGCAGCCCTATGACAGGGCCTCCAGAGACCCAGTACTTC
CASSPMTGPPETQYF
>TRBD2|TRBV29-1|TRBJ2-1|few
TGCAGCGTTGCTAGGGCAGGGAGGGGAAATGAGCAGTTCTTC
CSVARAGRGNEQFF
>NA|TRBV5-6|TRBJ1-1|many
TGTGCCAGCAGTTTACCGGGACACACTGAAGCTTTCTTT
CASSLPGHTEAFF
>NA|TRBV9|TRBJ1-1|few
TGTGCCAGCAGCTGGAGAGACAGATCATTCCCCATGAAACGGAACACTGAAGCTTTCTTT
CASSWRDRSFPMKRNTEAFF
>NA|TRBV10-3|TRBJ2-1|many
TGTGCCATGGGCAGGGTGGAGACCAATGAGCAGTTCTTC
CAMGRVETNEQFF